This T cell receptor (beta chain) was observed in a study of blood T cells in healthy people across ages (dated by TCRdb to the mid-2010s). Notes on the research overall: In model experiments, template switching captured roughly one uniquely barcoded TCR beta cDNA molecule for every two T cells. The study measured age-related changes in TCR beta repertoire diversity using deep sequencing normalized with unique cDNA molecular identifiers. The donors were split into four age groups: young (average around 15 years), middle-aged (around 40), aged (over 55) and long-lived (roughly 86). Donors of different ages were randomly distributed across sequencing lanes to avoid experimental bias. The study analyzed two additional independent replicas of 1 million unique cDNA reads from the same blood draw for two donors, one aged 18 to 29 and one aged 80 or older. What the research found in general, with its limitations: Total diversity estimates from one million sequenced T cells were considered lower bounds and underestimates. Donor CMV infection status was unknown, potentially confounding age-related changes in expanded clonotypes. As age increased, observed TCR beta diversity per million T cells dropped in a roughly linear way, and a significant reduction was already evident by age 40. Conclusive comparison of naive and antigen-experienced compartments was prevented by the profiling of bulk unsorted PBMCs. Compared with the aged group, more naive CD4+ T cells, fewer expanded clones and increased TCR diversity were shown by the long-lived group, suggesting age selection. Observed TCR beta diversity correlated strongly with the percentage of naive T cells measured by flow cytometry.

For this clonotype: No antigen is known for it. No much larger clone is present one base from it, and per-base qualities are unavailable.

Library prep was done by 5' RACE. Sequencing used an Illumina HiSeq 2500. A second PCR of 7 to 11 cycles was performed with a sample-barcoded 5' primer and a J-beta primer mix. A template-switch 5' adaptor carrying 12 random nucleotides introduced a unique molecular identifier onto each TCR beta cDNA molecule. Each sample yielded at least 3 million CDR3-containing paired-end reads. First-strand cDNA was synthesized from all RNA with the Mint cDNA synthesis kit, primed by a TRBC-specific oligonucleotide. After uracil-DNA glycosylase treatment, a first 18-cycle PCR used universal primers M1SS and BC2_uni_R on all cDNA. Turning to the authors' computational methods: For normalization, 1 million high-quality reads were randomly selected from each sample, with every read carrying a distinct molecular identifier. Instead of being binned into consensus sequences, reads that shared molecular identifiers were thrown out. MiTCR, with a Q25 quality threshold and the strictest error-elimination algorithm, was used for CDR3 identification, clonotype clustering and error correction. A nonparametric unseen species model using Euler transformation provided a lower-bound estimate of total TCR beta diversity. TCRdb reprocessing: public reads trimmed at Q25 with fastp, clones called with MiXCR, in-frame beta chains kept. Records with the same CDR3 protein are collapsed into one entry carrying the most frequent genes and DNA. Here the V and J calls rest on TCRdb's processing, not on the authors' analysis. The sample table shows 890,000 or so distinct CDR3 sequences, and approximately 59% are seen once. Of the sample, 25% to 30% is held by the ten largest clones.

The donors were around 39 Caucasian individuals from Russia, aged 6 to 90 years, who were systemically healthy. Each donor gave ten milliliters of peripheral blood, collected into EDTA-treated Vacutainer tubes. Ficoll-Paque density-gradient centrifugation was used to isolate PBMCs, with at least 6.5 million per sample. Total RNA, at least 6 micrograms per sample, was extracted from PBMCs with Trizol reagent. Naive CD45RAhigh/CD27high T cell percentages were measured by flow cytometry on a PBMC aliquot from every donor. This receptor was obtained from a man aged 25-40 years in good health. The sample was blood.

DNA sequence: TGCGCCAGCAGCCACCAGGGGCTCTATGGCTACACCTTC. It is translated as CASSHQGLYGYTF. Here the chain combines TRBV4-1 and TRBJ1-2; TRBD1 might be the D gene, on 6 matching bases. Taken from the germline V gene, the CDR1 and CDR2 loops are MGHRA and YSYEKL. V loses 3 bases, J loses 4 bases, and the germline ends lie 9 bases apart. The CDR3 spans 13 residues, from the cysteine through the phenylalanine. The kept DNA is CDR3 alone, 39 bases in frame from the first base.